These 21 T cell receptor beta chains came from one sample sequenced in a study of T cell responses to AZD1222 COVID-19 vaccine. Sequenced by immunoSEQ multiplex PCR; TCRdb stores in-frame clones only, minus some. The repertoire holds 95,000 to 150,000 clones, with about 89% as singletons. This specimen was peripheral blood, taken on day 0 of AZD1222 vaccination. These receptors originate from an adult in good health.

The chain carries TRBV5-1 and TRBJ2-7; maybe TRBD1 (5 bases). V was trimmed by 4 bases and J by 2 bases, leaving 19 bases between them. The V gene's germline CDR1 is SGHRS and CDR2 YFSETQ. The CDR3 has 16 amino acids. Written as DNA, the CDR3 is TGCGCCAGCAGCCCCCGGTTCAGGGCGAGGACCTACGAGCAGTACTTC. Protein sequence: CASSPRFRARTYEQYF.

This chain uses TRBV3-1 (or the pseudogene TRBV3-2) with TRBJ1-2, with a tentative D call TRBD1 (5 bases). The CDR3 consists of 14 residues. V was trimmed by 0 bases and J by 4 bases, leaving 9 bases between them. Germline V gene data show CDR1 as LGHDT and CDR2 as YNNKEL (reference sequence). The CDR3 loop is CASSQDTQVYGYTF. In DNA, the CDR3 is TGTGCCAGCAGCCAAGATACACAGGTCTATGGCTACACCTTC.

The chain has TRBV6-5 and TRBJ1-5; a weak D match, TRBD1 (5 bases). CDR1 is MNHEY, CDR2 SVGAGI, per germline. V lost 2 bases and J lost 9, with 14 bases in between. The CDR3 is 14 residues long. The CDR3 protein is CASSYRQGQWPQHF. The CDR3 nucleotides read TGTGCCAGCAGTTACCGCCAGGGTCAGTGGCCCCAGCATTTT.

In its sample, this clone was seen once. The CDR3 sequence: CASSLDSAYGYTF. For the CDR3, the DNA is TGTGCCAGCAGCTTGGATTCAGCTTATGGCTACACCTTC. The chain employs TRBV5-4 and TRBJ1-2; D unclear. The germline V gene encodes CDR1 SGHNT and CDR2 YYREEE (reference sequence). V was clipped by 0 bases and J by 5 bases, with 8 bases between them. The CDR3 has 13 amino acids. The full variable domain, its missing parts supplied by reference TRBV5-4 and TRBJ1-2, is ETGVTQSPTHLIKTRGQQVTLRCSSQSGHNTVSWYQQALGQGPQFIFQYYREEENGRGNFPPRFSGLQFPNYSSELNVNALELDDSALYLCASSLDSAYGYTFGSGTRLTVV.

The table lists this clone with a count of one. The CDR3, as DNA: TGTGCCAGCAGTTGCCTGGACAGGGTCTTC. It codes for CASSCLDRVF. The rearrangement links TRBV12-1 to TRBJ2-1; whether TRBD1, the table's D call, matches the DNA was not checked. TRBV12-1 corresponds to a pseudogene. This CDR3 is built from 10 residues.

This clone turned up a few times. As DNA, the CDR3 is TGTGCCAGCAGCCCTGGGGGGGCTGACAATCAGCCCCAGCATTTT. Translated: CASSPGGADNQPQHF. The chain has TRBV7-8 and TRBJ1-5, with a possible D match to TRBD1 (6 bases). The CDR3 extends over 15 amino acids. Deletions cut 5 bases from V and 3 bases from J, with 14 bases between. In germline, CDR1 is SGHVS, CDR2 FQNEAQ.

This rearrangement joins TRBV9 to TRBJ1-1; 8 bases match TRBD1. CDR1 SGDLS and CDR2 YYNGEE come from the germline V gene. J lost 3 bases, V lost 4 bases, and 8 bases had no gene match. The CDR3 extends over 15 amino acids. This CDR3 is CASSSGGWTDTEAFF. The CDR3 nucleotides read TGTGCCAGCAGCTCAGGGGGCTGGACGGACACTGAAGCTTTCTTT.

The V call is TRBV9, the J call TRBJ1-1; D remains unclear. The germline V gene encodes CDR1 SGDLS and CDR2 YYNGEE. This CDR3 has 14 residues. Trimming shortened V by 2 bases and J by 5 bases, and 13 bases separated the two germline ends. This CDR3 reads CASSVGSLPTEAFF. The CDR3 region has the DNA TGTGCCAGCAGCGTGGGATCCCTGCCGACTGAAGCTTTCTTT.

This clone was counted once. The CDR3 is CASSPQNSYEQYF. CDR3 DNA sequence: TGTGCCAGCTCACCCCAGAACTCCTACGAGCAGTACTTC. V gene TRBV18 combines with J gene TRBJ2-7; no firm D call. CDR1 and CDR2 (germline): KGHSH, LQKENI. V gave up 3 bases and J gave up 0 bases, with 6 bases separating them. CDR3 length equals 13 residues.

The CDR3 DNA sequence: TGTGCCAGCAGCTTGGCTGGCGACACTGAAGCTTTCTTT. This gives the protein CASSLAGDTEAFF. This sequence joins TRBV5-6 and TRBJ1-1; no reliable D call. Per the germline V gene, CDR1 is SGHDT and CDR2 is YYEEEE. The CDR3 spans 13 residues. V was trimmed by 0 bases and J by 3 bases, leaving 6 bases between them.

V gene TRBV30 combines with J gene TRBJ1-4, with unresolved D. Trimming pared 8 bases from V and 4 bases from J, leaving 5 bases between. There are 10 residues in the CDR3. Per the germline V gene, CDR1 is GTSNPN and CDR2 is SVGIG (reference sequence). Here the CDR3 reads CAGSNEKLFF. The CDR3 bases are TGTGCCGGCAGTAATGAAAAACTGTTTTTT.

V usage is TRBV14 and J usage is TRBJ2-6; perhaps TRBD1 as D (8 bases). The V gene's germline CDR1 is SGHDN and CDR2 FVKESK. The CDR3 covers 17 residues. Trimming removed 4 bases at V and 2 bases at J, with 15 bases between. The chain's CDR3 is CASSLRTGRAGANVLTF. In nucleotides, the CDR3 is TGTGCCAGCAGCCTCAGGACAGGGAGGGCTGGGGCCAACGTCCTGACTTTC.

The chain uses TRBV18 and TRBJ1-2; TRBD1 agrees at 8 bases. With 3 bases clipped from V and 3 bases from J, the junction kept 12 bases outside the gene matches. Germline V gene lookup returns CDR1 KGHSH and CDR2 LQKENI. CDR3 length: 17 residues. Here the CDR3 reads CASSPSPTQTGDYGYTF. DNA for the CDR3: TGTGCCAGCTCACCGAGTCCCACCCAGACAGGGGACTATGGCTACACCTTC.

The chain is built from TRBV6-5 and TRBJ1-5; D ambiguous. Per the germline V gene, CDR1 is MNHEY and CDR2 is SVGAGI. The germline V and J ends were trimmed by 6 bases and 4 bases, with 10 bases remaining between them. The CDR3 covers 13 residues. CDR3 residues: CASSAERNQPQHF. CDR3 in DNA: TGTGCCAGCAGCGCAGAACGTAATCAGCCCCAGCATTTT.

This clone occurred once. J is TRBJ1-1 and V is TRBV6-5; D gene ambiguous. The CDR3 totals 12 residues. Germline V gene sequence: CDR1 MNHEY, CDR2 SVGAGI. Trimming pared 0 bases from V and 3 bases from J, leaving 2 bases between. As DNA, the CDR3 is TGTGCCAGCAGTTACTCTCACACTGAAGCTTTCTTT. Translating it yields CASSYSHTEAFF.

The rearrangement links TRBV21-1 to TRBJ2-2; the table's D call, TRBD2, was not checked against the DNA. TRBV21-1 is designated a pseudogene. The CDR3 is 15 amino acids. CDR3 coding DNA: TGTGCCAGCAGCAAAGTTCTCTCGGGGTCAGAGGAGCTGTTTTTT. Translated: CASSKVLSGSEELFF.

V usage is TRBV2 and J usage is TRBJ2-1; 8 bases match TRBD2. This CDR3 contains 16 residues. J gave up 0 bases and V 11 bases, and 12 bases lay outside the gene matches. Germline lookup yields CDR1 SNHLY and CDR2 FYNNEI. CDR3 bases: TGTGCCGCCCCTCGGCGGGAGGCAAGCTCCTACAATGAGCAGTTCTTC. It yields the protein CAAPRREASSYNEQFF.

The rearrangement links TRBV27 to TRBJ2-1; 8 bases map to TRBD1. The germline V gene encodes CDR1 MNHEY and CDR2 SMNVEV (reference sequence). This CDR3 comprises 16 residues. With 5 bases clipped from V and 0 bases from J, the junction kept 6 bases outside the gene matches. CDR3 loop: CASSPWTGSSYNEQFF. For the CDR3, the DNA is TGTGCCAGCAGTCCCTGGACAGGGAGCTCCTACAATGAGCAGTTCTTC.

The chain has TRBV28 and TRBJ1-5, with TRBD1 matching over 10 bases. Germline V gives CDR1 MDHEN, CDR2 SYDVKM. The junction had 8 bases not matched to a gene; V was cut back by 6 bases and J by 9 bases. CDR3 size: 14 residues. The CDR3 protein is CASRGGQGRLPQHF. The CDR3 DNA is TGTGCCAGCAGGGGGGGACAGGGGAGATTGCCCCAGCATTTT.

The chain employs TRBV5-6 and TRBJ2-2; D is possibly TRBD1 or TRBD2 (5 bases each). Germline assignment: CDR1 SGHDT and CDR2 YYEEEE. This CDR3 comprises 13 residues. Between the trimmed V and J ends, which lost 2 bases and 4 bases, there was a span of 6 bases. CDR3 amino acids: CASSFGGTGELFF. The CDR3 DNA follows: TGTGCCAGCAGCTTTGGGGGCACCGGGGAGCTGTTTTTT.

The rearrangement links TRBV5-1 to TRBJ1-3; 7 positions match TRBD1. Germline values: CDR1 SGHRS, CDR2 YFSETQ. The CDR3 is 16 amino acids. The J segment lost 2 bases and the V segment lost 0 bases, leaving 5 bases of the junction unmatched. CDR3 amino acids: CASSLVAGTAGNTIYF. The CDR3 DNA is TGCGCCAGCAGCTTGGTAGCCGGGACAGCTGGAAACACCATATATTTT.